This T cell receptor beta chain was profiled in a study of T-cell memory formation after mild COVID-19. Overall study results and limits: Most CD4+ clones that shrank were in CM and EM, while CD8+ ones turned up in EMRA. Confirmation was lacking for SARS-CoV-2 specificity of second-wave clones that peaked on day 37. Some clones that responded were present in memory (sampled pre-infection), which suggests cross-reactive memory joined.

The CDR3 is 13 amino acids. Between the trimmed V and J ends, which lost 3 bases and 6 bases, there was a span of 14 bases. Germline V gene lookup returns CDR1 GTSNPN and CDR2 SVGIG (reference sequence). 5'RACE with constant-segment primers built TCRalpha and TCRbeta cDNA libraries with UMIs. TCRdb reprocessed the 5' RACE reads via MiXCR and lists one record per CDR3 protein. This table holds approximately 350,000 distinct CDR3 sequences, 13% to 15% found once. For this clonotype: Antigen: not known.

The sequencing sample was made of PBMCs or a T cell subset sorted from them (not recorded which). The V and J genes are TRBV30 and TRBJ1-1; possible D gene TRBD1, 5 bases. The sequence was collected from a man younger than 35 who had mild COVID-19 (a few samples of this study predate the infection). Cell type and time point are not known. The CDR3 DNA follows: TGTGCCTGGAGGGGGGATGGAAACGCTGAAGCTTTCTTT. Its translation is CAWRGDGNAEAFF.